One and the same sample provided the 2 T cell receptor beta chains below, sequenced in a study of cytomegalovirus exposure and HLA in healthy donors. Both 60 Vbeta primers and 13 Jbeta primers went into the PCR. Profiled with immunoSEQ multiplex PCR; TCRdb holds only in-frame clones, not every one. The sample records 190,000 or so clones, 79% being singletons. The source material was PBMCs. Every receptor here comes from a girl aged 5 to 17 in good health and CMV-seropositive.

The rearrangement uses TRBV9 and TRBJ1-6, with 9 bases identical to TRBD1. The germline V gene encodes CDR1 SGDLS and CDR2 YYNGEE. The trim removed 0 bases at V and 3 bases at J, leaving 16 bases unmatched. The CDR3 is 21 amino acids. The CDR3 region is CASSVVPLVVTGGLYNSPLHF. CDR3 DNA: TGTGCCAGCAGCGTAGTCCCGTTGGTTGTCACAGGGGGCCTCTATAATTCACCCCTCCACTTT.

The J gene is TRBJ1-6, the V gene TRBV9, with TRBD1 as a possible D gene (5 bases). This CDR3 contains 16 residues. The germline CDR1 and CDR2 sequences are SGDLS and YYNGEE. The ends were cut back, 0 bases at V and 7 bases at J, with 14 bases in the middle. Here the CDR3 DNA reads TGTGCCAGCAGCGTAGATCCTCGACAGAGCAATTCACCCCTCCACTTT. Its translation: CASSVDPRQSNSPLHF.